This T cell receptor beta chain was recovered during a study of PD-1 blockade in classical Hodgkin lymphoma. Whole-study results and caveats: There was a significant rise in CD4+ TCR diversity by C4D1, with no such rise for CD8+. Patients who responded completely had about the same baseline diversity as newly diagnosed patients. Individuals initiating nivolumab under 1 year after ASCT were excluded.

The ends lost 6 bases at V and 9 bases at J; junction bases unmatched: 10. Germline assignment: CDR1 SGHDN and CDR2 FVKESK. The CDR3 has 15 residues. Comments on this clone: As yet, its antigen is unknown.

The data were produced by immunoSEQ multiplex PCR, yet TCRdb's version contains in-frame clones alone and is incomplete. The sample has about 97,000 clones; approximately 83% are singletons. All patients relapsed after autologous stem cell transplantation, and brentuximab vedotin exposure varied. Best overall response was complete response, partial response or progressive disease in these relapsed/refractory classical Hodgkin lymphoma patients. The chain couples TRBV14 to TRBJ2-2; 10 bases are shared with TRBD2. The sequencing used peripheral blood mononuclear cells (PBMCs), collected at baseline. This TCR was sampled from a human donor with classical Hodgkin lymphoma. The chain's CDR3 is CASSPGLARRRELFF. The CDR3 DNA follows: TGTGCCAGCAGTCCGGGACTAGCGAGGCGCCGGGAGCTGTTTTTT. Full variable domain (rest looked up from reference TRBV14 and TRBJ2-2): EAGVTQFPSHSVIEKGQTVTLRCDPISGHDNLYWYRRVMGKEIKFLLHFVKESKQDESGMPNNRFLAERTGGTYSTLKVQPAELEDSGVYFCASSPGLARRRELFFGEGSRLTVL.